This T cell receptor (beta chain) was profiled in a study of T cell repertoires in cytomegalovirus infection. TCRdb re-derived calls from the reads in MiXCR, one entry per CDR3 protein. The sample lists about 130,000 distinct CDR3 sequences, less than 9.5% occurring once. Germline assignment: CDR1 DFQATT and CDR2 SNEGSKA (reference sequence). With 5 bases clipped from V and 5 bases from J, the junction kept 16 bases outside the gene matches. This CDR3 contains 16 residues. The receptor was derived from a human donor in good health (CMV status not recorded). Some clones in this sample may be carry-over from other donors' samples. Material: PBMCs. The V and J genes are TRBV20-1 and TRBJ2-5; 8 bases are shared with TRBD2. The CDR3 loop reads CSALVAGTNRGETQYF. The CDR3 DNA sequence: TGCAGTGCTTTGGTAGCGGGGACAAATCGGGGGGAGACCCAGTACTTC.